This entry lists 23 T cell receptor beta chains sequenced from one sample in a study of cytomegalovirus exposure and HLA in healthy donors. The PCR ran on 60 Vbeta and 13 Jbeta primers. Method: immunoSEQ multiplex PCR; TCRdb's copy keeps in-frame clones and lacks some. The table includes 110,000 to 150,000 clones, 80% to 85% detected once. Sequenced input: PBMCs. These receptors came from a male donor in good health and CMV-seronegative.

The chain recombines TRBV7-3 with TRBJ2-5; 9 nucleotides agree with TRBD2. Looked up from germline, CDR1 is SGHTA and CDR2 is FQGTGA. V lost 5 bases to trimming and J lost 5 bases; unmatched junction nucleotides: 12. The CDR3 has 16 residues. The CDR3 region has the DNA TGTGCCAGCAGCCCCCAAGGCGGGAGGGCCCGGGAGACCCAGTACTTC. The encoded protein is CASSPQGGRARETQYF.

J is TRBJ2-2 and V is TRBV29-1; 10 positions match TRBD1. In germline, CDR1 is SQVTM, CDR2 ANQGSEA. The CDR3 runs 17 residues. The V segment lost 2 bases and the J segment 0 bases; nucleotides outside the gene matches: 6. The CDR3 loop reads CSVERPGTGANTGELFF. In nucleotides, the CDR3 is TGCAGCGTTGAAAGGCCCGGGACAGGGGCGAACACCGGGGAGCTGTTTTTT.

Here the CDR3 DNA reads TGCAGCGTTGTAGTAATGGATACGCAGTATTTT. It encodes CSVVVMDTQYF. The chain links TRBV29-1 to TRBJ2-3; D is uncertain. V was shortened by 4 bases and J by 6 bases, with 8 bases between the two germline ends. Germline loops: CDR1 SQVTM, CDR2 ANQGSEA. CDR3 length equals 11 residues.

In this sample, this clone turned up once. CDR3 bases: TGTGCCTGGAGTACGGGACAGGGGGGGGCCGGGGAGCTGTTTTTT. Its protein product is CAWSTGQGGAGELFF. The chain combines TRBV30 with TRBJ2-2; 11 positions match TRBD1. The V and J ends lost 2 bases and 6 bases, in that order; junction bases with no gene match: 5. From germline, CDR1 is GTSNPN and CDR2 SVGIG (reference sequence). The CDR3 is 15 amino acids.

The chain joins TRBV5-1 to TRBJ2-1; 9 bases line up with TRBD2. Germline V CDR1 and CDR2: SGHRS, YFSETQ. The CDR3 sequence is 15 residues long. V trimming: 0 bases; J trimming: 10 bases; junction bases outside the gene matches: 8. The CDR3 DNA follows: TGCGCCAGCAGCTTGGTAGGGGGACTAGCTAAGGAGCAGTTCTTC. Encoded protein: CASSLVGGLAKEQFF.

This clone showed up just once. This chain links TRBV28 with TRBJ2-7; the match to TRBD1 covers 9 bases. Trimming took 6 bases from V and 5 from J; bases not matched to a gene: 14. This CDR3 is built from 16 residues. Germline CDR1 and CDR2: MDHEN and SYDVKM. The CDR3, as DNA: TGTGCCAGCAGACCACAAAAAGGGGACAGGGTCGACGAGCAGTACTTC. Protein: CASRPQKGDRVDEQYF.

The V gene is TRBV6-1, the J gene TRBJ1-2; a weak D match, TRBD1 (5 bases). V lost 2 bases, J lost 9 bases, and 25 bases lay in between. Germline CDR1 is MNHNS and CDR2 is SASEGT. There are 17 residues in the CDR3. The CDR3 DNA is TGTGCCAGCAGTGAAACAGGTACTGCTACTTATGGTTGGAGCTACACCTTC. Residues: CASSETGTATYGWSYTF.

The chain is built from TRBV10-2 and TRBJ1-2, with 7 bases fitting TRBD1. The CDR3 has 15 amino acids. Per the germline V gene, CDR1 is WSHSY and CDR2 is SAAADI. V lost 5 bases, J lost 7 bases, and 13 bases stayed unmatched. CDR3 amino acids: CASSPGQVGLGGYTF. The CDR3 nucleotides read TGCGCCAGCAGTCCTGGACAGGTGGGGCTCGGTGGCTACACCTTC.

This clone was detected only once. V usage is TRBV30 and J usage is TRBJ1-5; D is unresolved. V was pared by 1 base and J by 0 bases, with 10 bases between. The CDR3 totals 15 residues. Germline lookup yields CDR1 GTSNPN and CDR2 SVGIG (reference sequence). The CDR3 bases are TGTGCCTGGAGTGCCGAGAGGATTAGCAATCAGCCCCAGCATTTT. Protein sequence: CAWSAERISNQPQHF. Variable domain in full (rest from reference TRBV30 and TRBJ1-5): SQTIHQWPATLVQPVGSPLSLECTVEGTSNPNLYWYRQAAGRGLQLLFYSVGIGQISSEVPQNLSASRPQDRQFILSSKKLLLSDSGFYLCAWSAERISNQPQHFGDGTRLSIL.

CDR3 residues: CASSVEVGGAGGTTGELFF. CDR3 bases: TGTGCCAGCAGCGTAGAGGTTGGTGGGGCGGGAGGTACCACCGGGGAGCTGTTTTTT. V is TRBV9 and J is TRBJ2-2; 8 bases map to TRBD2. The germline V gene has CDR1 SGDLS and CDR2 YYNGEE. V lost 0 bases to trimming and J lost 4 bases; unmatched junction nucleotides: 14. The CDR3 consists of 19 residues.

The chain joins TRBV19 to TRBJ2-1, with 7 bases identical to TRBD1. V lost 6 bases, J lost 0 bases, and 23 bases stayed unmatched. The CDR3 has 21 amino acids. Per germline, CDR1 LNHDA and CDR2 SQIVND (reference sequence). The CDR3 bases are TGTGCCAGTAGCCATGAGACAGGGTTGTTTGAGTTTGAGGGCTCCTACAATGAGCAGTTCTTC. It specifies CASSHETGLFEFEGSYNEQFF.

This chain uses TRBV30 with TRBJ2-7; 8 nucleotides match TRBD2. V lost 4 bases and J lost 1; bases outside the gene matches: 6. This CDR3 has 14 residues. Germline V CDR1 and CDR2: GTSNPN, SVGIG (reference sequence). The CDR3 protein is CAWTGGGLSYEQYF. In DNA form, the CDR3 reads TGTGCCTGGACCGGGGGGGGGCTATCCTACGAGCAGTACTTC. The variable domain in full, completed from reference TRBV30 and TRBJ2-7, reads SQTIHQWPATLVQPVGSPLSLECTVEGTSNPNLYWYRQAAGRGLQLLFYSVGIGQISSEVPQNLSASRPQDRQFILSSKKLLLSDSGFYLCAWTGGGLSYEQYFGPGTRLTVT.

This sequence joins TRBV10-3 and TRBJ1-5; D not certain. The length of the CDR3 is 14 residues. V was clipped by 4 bases and J by 3 bases, with 10 bases between them. CDR1 ENHRY and CDR2 SYGVKD come from the germline V gene. CDR3 protein: CAISGPDTNQPQHF. The CDR3 DNA reads as TGTGCCATCAGTGGTCCAGACACCAATCAGCCCCAGCATTTT.

V and J are TRBV27 and TRBJ2-5; the match to TRBD1 covers 9 bases. The better agreement between TRBJ2-7 and the DNA end casts doubt on the J call. Germline CDR1 MNHEY, CDR2 SMNVEV (reference sequence). This CDR3 is built from 14 residues. CDR3 sequence reads: CATALLGQGHEQYF. The CDR3 coding sequence is TGTGCCACCGCTCTTTTGGGACAGGGCCACGAGCAGTACTTC.

The CDR3 DNA reads as TGTGCCAGCAGCTTAGATCTGCGGGAGAAGACCCAGTACTTC. It translates to CASSLDLREKTQYF. The chain carries TRBV7-6 and TRBJ2-5; 7 bases align to TRBD2. V lost 1 base and J lost 6; bases outside the gene matches: 5. Germline CDR1 reads SGHVS; CDR2 reads FNYEAQ. The CDR3 loop spans 14 amino acids. The full variable domain, its missing parts supplied by reference TRBV7-6 and TRBJ2-5, is GAGVSQSPRYKVTKRGQDVALRCDPISGHVSLYWYRQALGQGPEFLTYFNYEAQQDKSGLPNDRFSAERPEGSISTLTIQRTEQRDSAMYRCASSLDLREKTQYFGPGTRLLVL.

The rearrangement joins TRBV19 to TRBJ1-4; D is uncertain. V was pared by 4 bases and J by 7 bases, with 10 bases between. There are 13 residues in the CDR3. Germline CDR1 reads LNHDA; CDR2 reads SQIVND (reference sequence). CDR3: CASSTRGGEKLFF. As DNA, the CDR3 is TGTGCCAGTAGTACCCGAGGAGGTGAAAAACTGTTTTTT.

The chain has TRBV6-1 and TRBJ1-1; 7 nucleotides align to TRBD1. Losses at the gene ends were 6 bases for V and 1 base for J; bases not matched to a gene: 5. CDR1 and CDR2 (germline): MNHNS, SASEGT. This CDR3 contains 14 residues. The CDR3 sequence is CASSLTGKNTEAFF. In DNA, the CDR3 is TGTGCCAGCAGCCTGACAGGGAAGAACACTGAAGCTTTCTTT.

The chain is built from TRBV7-2 and TRBJ1-3; TRBD1 might be the D (6 bases). The V and J ends lost 6 bases and 4 bases respectively, with 16 bases between them. The CDR3 extends over 15 amino acids. Germline loops: CDR1 SGHTA, CDR2 FQGNSA. CDR3 DNA: TGTGCCAGCAGACAGACCCCAGGGGCCGGAAACACCATATATTTT. The encoded protein is CASRQTPGAGNTIYF. The full variable domain, with the rest looked up from reference TRBV7-2 and TRBJ1-3, is GAGVSQSPSNKVTEKGKDVELRCDPISGHTALYWYRQSLGQGLEFLIYFQGNSAPDKSGLPSDRFSAERTGGSVSTLTIQRTQQEDSAVYLCASRQTPGAGNTIYFGEGSWLTVV.

This rearrangement joins TRBV19 to TRBJ1-5, with 7 bases aligning to TRBD1. CDR1 is LNHDA, CDR2 SQIVND, per germline (reference sequence). V gave up 5 bases and J gave up 0 bases; unmatched junction bases: 4. The CDR3 is 15 residues long. The CDR3 sequence: CASSPTGYSNQPQHF. Here the CDR3 DNA reads TGTGCCAGTAGTCCGACAGGGTATAGCAATCAGCCCCAGCATTTT.

The rearrangement joins TRBV2 to TRBJ2-3; 12 bases match TRBD2. This CDR3 spans 15 amino acids. CDR1 and CDR2 from the germline V gene are SNHLY and FYNNEI. V lost 6 bases, J lost 3 bases, and 4 bases stayed unmatched. DNA for the CDR3: TGTGCCAGCAGCGGAGGACTAGCGGGGACAGATACGCAGTATTTT. It yields the protein CASSGGLAGTDTQYF. The full variable domain, completed using reference TRBV2 and TRBJ2-3, is EPEVTQTPSHQVTQMGQEVILRCVPISNHLYFYWYRQILGQKVEFLVSFYNNEISEKSEIFDDQFSVERPDGSNFTLKIRSTKLEDSAMYFCASSGGLAGTDTQYFGPGTRLTVL.

This chain uses TRBV19 with TRBJ2-7; 8 bases line up with TRBD1. Germline CDR1 and CDR2: LNHDA and SQIVND (reference sequence). The CDR3 covers 12 residues. The V segment lost 6 bases and the J segment 3 bases; nucleotides outside the gene matches: 1. The CDR3 nucleotides are TGTGCCAGTAGCGGGACAGGCTACGAGCAGTACTTC. Translation: CASSGTGYEQYF.

The rearrangement joins TRBV4-3 to TRBJ2-1; TRBD2 matches at 8 bases. V lost 0 bases, J lost 5 bases, and 3 bases stayed unmatched. This CDR3 region has 15 residues. Germline CDR1 and CDR2: LGHNA and YSLEER. The CDR3: CASSQDGAGDNEQFF. CDR3 bases: TGCGCCAGCAGCCAAGACGGAGCGGGAGACAATGAGCAGTTCTTC.

The V gene is TRBV4-1, the J gene TRBJ2-7; D remains ambiguous. Between the trimmed V and J ends, which lost 4 bases and 0 bases, there was a span of 16 bases. Germline V gives CDR1 MGHRA, CDR2 YSYEKL. This CDR3 has 16 residues. The CDR3 nucleotides are TGCGCCAGCAGCCTAATTGAGGCAACGAGCTCCTACGAGCAGTACTTC. Translating it yields CASSLIEATSSYEQYF.